This T cell receptor beta chain was documented in a study of blood T cells in healthy people across ages. This clonotype showed up just a few times. A J-beta primer mix and a sample-barcoded 5' primer were used in a second PCR of about 7 to 11 cycles. Template switching added a 12-random-nucleotide identifier to every cDNA molecule. TCRdb reprocessed the 5' RACE reads with MiXCR, giving one entry per CDR3 protein. In the table there are fewer than 950,000 distinct CDR3 sequences, about 34% of which are singletons. Trimming pared 2 bases from V and 5 bases from J, leaving 18 bases between. This CDR3 region has 17 residues.

The specimen sequenced was blood. This rearrangement joins TRBV12-3 or TRBV12-4 to TRBJ2-2; possibly TRBD2 for D (7 bases). The source is a man in his late teens or twenties in good health. The CDR3 protein is CASSLNAGAVGTGELFF. CDR3 sequence (DNA): TGTGCCAGCAGTTTAAACGCGGGGGCGGTTGGGACCGGGGAGCTGTTTTTT.